Listed below are T cell receptor beta chains from one sample, sequenced in a study of cytomegalovirus exposure and HLA in healthy donors. Libraries were prepared by immunoSEQ multiplex PCR; TCRdb keeps only in-frame clonotypes and omits some of them. The sample carries approximately 160,000 clones, about 90% recorded once. What was sequenced was PBMCs. These receptors all stem from a woman between 18 and 29 years old in good health and CMV-seropositive. Both conserved end residues are trimmed from each CDR3. Part of the rows lack a size; the others show once, few, many or a class for expanded clones.

J: TRBJ1-6
V: TRBV4-1
size: NA
CDR3: ASSLTGGASNSPLH

J: TRBJ1-2
V: TRBV7-9
size: NA
CDR3: ASSFPGDYGYT

J: TRBJ1-1
V: TRBV18
size: NA
CDR3: ASSSSGTGTEAF

J: TRBJ2-7
V: TRBV27
size: NA
CDR3: ASSFTGSYEQY

J: TRBJ1-3
V: TRBV11-2
size: NA
CDR3: ASTPGVKGRGNTIY

J: TRBJ2-5
V: TRBV18
size: NA
CDR3: ASSLLAVQETQY

J: TRBJ1-1
V: TRBV5-1
size: NA
CDR3: ASSLEGQGNTEAF

J: TRBJ1-1
V: TRBV11-2
size: NA
CDR3: ASSRRAALKNTEAF

J: TRBJ1-4
V: TRBV4-2
size: once
CDR3: ASSQEVAGGEKLF

J: TRBJ2-3
V: TRBV6-1
size: NA
CDR3: ASSERAGNTDTQY

J: TRBJ2-1
V: TRBV5-1
size: NA
CDR3: ASSLGWGGGPQGEQF

J: TRBJ2-7
V: TRBV5-8
size: NA
CDR3: ASSLGAGSMMDEQY

J: TRBJ2-1
V: TRBV11-2
size: NA
CDR3: ASSPTRANEQF

J: TRBJ2-3
V: TRBV18
size: NA
CDR3: ASSTAGARTDTQY

J: TRBJ1-2
V: TRBV28
size: NA
CDR3: ASSLSSYGYT

J: TRBJ2-7
V: TRBV7-6
size: NA
CDR3: ASSSGQGFHEQY

J: TRBJ2-1
V: TRBV6-5
size: NA
CDR3: ASSKTAGSYNEQF

J: TRBJ2-3
V: TRBV11-2
size: NA
CDR3: ASSLEPRLGRQY

J: TRBJ2-3
V: TRBV5-6
size: once
CDR3: ASSPEYTDTQY

J: TRBJ1-1
V: TRBV6-5
size: once
CDR3: ASSSTGTEAF

J: TRBJ2-5
V: TRBV19
size: NA
CDR3: ASSSGLAGGETQY

J: TRBJ2-7
V: TRBV6-5
size: once
CDR3: ASSYRVAYEQY

J: TRBJ1-2
V: TRBV27
size: NA
CDR3: ASRNGTGGGYT